This entry lists 5 T cell receptor beta chains sequenced from one sample in a study of T cell responses to AZD1222 COVID-19 vaccine. The protocol was immunoSEQ multiplex PCR, while the TCRdb copy is restricted to in-frame clones and leaves out a portion. The sample shows more than 80,000 clones, more than 75% of them seen only once. This specimen was peripheral blood, taken on day 0 of AZD1222 vaccination. The origin of the receptors is an adult in good health.

The rearrangement uses TRBV6-6 and TRBJ1-5; possibly TRBD1 for D (6 bases). The CDR3 has 15 residues. Germline values: CDR1 MNHNY, CDR2 SVGAGI (reference sequence). The V end was cut by 6 bases, the J end by 5 bases, with 17 bases between. DNA of the CDR3: TGTGCCAGCAGCCAAGGAGGGGGGGTTGATCAGCCCCAGCATTTT. Translation: CASSQGGGVDQPQHF.

The chain links TRBV10-3 to TRBJ1-5; 10 bases agree with TRBD1. Germline CDR1 ENHRY, CDR2 SYGVKD. This CDR3 spans 16 amino acids. The junction had 5 bases not matched to a gene; V was cut back by 0 bases and J by 6 bases. DNA of the CDR3: TGTGCCATCAGTGAGTCCAAGACAGGGGGCAGTCAGCCCCAGCATTTT. It translates to CAISESKTGGSQPQHF.

V is TRBV7-9 and J is TRBJ1-4; the match to TRBD1 covers 7 bases. This CDR3 spans 15 amino acids. From germline, CDR1 is SEHNR and CDR2 FQNEAQ (reference sequence). The V gene end was trimmed by 5 bases and the J gene end by 7 bases; junction bases not matched to a gene: 10. CDR3 in amino acids: CASSPGGGAAEKLFF. The DNA for the CDR3 is TGTGCCAGCAGCCCGGGAGGGGGCGCCGCTGAAAAACTGTTTTTT.

The chain combines TRBV6-6 with TRBJ2-2, with a weak D call TRBD1 (6 bases). Germline V CDR1 and CDR2: MNHNY, SVGAGI (reference sequence). The CDR3 spans 15 residues. V shed 8 bases and J shed 4 bases, with 17 bases lying between them. The DNA of the CDR3 is TGTGCCAGCTACAAAGGGAGAGGGGGCACCGGGGAGCTGTTTTTT. Its translation is CASYKGRGGTGELFF.

The rearrangement joins TRBV6-5 to TRBJ1-1, with 7 bases fitting TRBD1. Germline V gene lookup returns CDR1 MNHEY and CDR2 SVGAGI. The CDR3 runs 13 residues. Trimming cost V 4 bases and J 4 bases; bases outside gene matches: 3. The CDR3 spells CASSFDRVTEAFF. The CDR3 region has the DNA TGTGCCAGCAGTTTTGACAGGGTCACTGAAGCTTTCTTT.